This T cell receptor (beta chain) was profiled in a study of blood T cells in healthy people across ages. CDR1 is LGHDT, CDR2 YNNKEL, per germline (reference sequence). This CDR3 contains 13 residues. The V end lost 5 bases, the J end lost 2 bases, and 10 bases lay between the germline ends. Next came a second PCR, run for 7 to 11 cycles, which used a sample-barcoded 5' primer along with a J-beta primer mix. MiXCR was run by TCRdb on the 5' RACE reads, yielding one entry per CDR3 protein. The repertoire holds roughly 900,000 distinct CDR3 sequences, with about 30% as singletons. This clonotype was detected ten times or more.

J is TRBJ2-7 and V is TRBV3-1; D remains unclear. The clonotype originates from a woman older than 75 in good health. The sequencing sample was made of blood. The CDR3, as DNA: TGTGCCAGCAGCGTCGGTGGGACCTACGAGCAGTACTTC. Its protein is CASSVGGTYEQYF.